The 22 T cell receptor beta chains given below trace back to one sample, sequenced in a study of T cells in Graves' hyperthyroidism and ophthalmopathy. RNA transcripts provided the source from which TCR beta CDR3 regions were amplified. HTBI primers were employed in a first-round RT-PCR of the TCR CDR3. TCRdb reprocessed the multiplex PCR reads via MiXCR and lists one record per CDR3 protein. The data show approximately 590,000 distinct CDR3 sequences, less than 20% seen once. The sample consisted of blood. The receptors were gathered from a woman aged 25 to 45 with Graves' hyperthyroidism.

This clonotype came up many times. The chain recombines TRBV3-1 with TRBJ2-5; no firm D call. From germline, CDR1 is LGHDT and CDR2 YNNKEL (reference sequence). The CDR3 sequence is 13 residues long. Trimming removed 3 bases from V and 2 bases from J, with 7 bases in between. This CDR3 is CASSHRRQETQYF. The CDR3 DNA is TGTGCCAGCAGCCATAGAAGACAAGAGACCCAGTACTTC.

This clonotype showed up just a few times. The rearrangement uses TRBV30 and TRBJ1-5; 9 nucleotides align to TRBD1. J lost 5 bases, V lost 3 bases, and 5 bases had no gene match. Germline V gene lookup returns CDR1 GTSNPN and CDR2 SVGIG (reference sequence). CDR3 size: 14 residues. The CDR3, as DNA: TGTGCCTGGAGCTCGGGACAGGGCTATCAGCCCCAGCATTTT. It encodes CAWSSGQGYQPQHF.

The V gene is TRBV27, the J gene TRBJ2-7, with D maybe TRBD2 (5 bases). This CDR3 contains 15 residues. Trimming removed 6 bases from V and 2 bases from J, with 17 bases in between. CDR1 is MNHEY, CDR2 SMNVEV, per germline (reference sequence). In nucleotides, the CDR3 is TGTGCCAGCAGCCCCCACTCGCGGGCCCCCTACGAGCAGTACTTC. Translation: CASSPHSRAPYEQYF.

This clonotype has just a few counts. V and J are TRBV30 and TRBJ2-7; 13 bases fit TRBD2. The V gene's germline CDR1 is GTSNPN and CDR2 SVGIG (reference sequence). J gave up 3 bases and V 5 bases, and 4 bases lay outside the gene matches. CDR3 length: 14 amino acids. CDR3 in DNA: TGTGCCTGGGACGGGACTAGCGGGATCTACGAGCAGTACTTC. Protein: CAWDGTSGIYEQYF.

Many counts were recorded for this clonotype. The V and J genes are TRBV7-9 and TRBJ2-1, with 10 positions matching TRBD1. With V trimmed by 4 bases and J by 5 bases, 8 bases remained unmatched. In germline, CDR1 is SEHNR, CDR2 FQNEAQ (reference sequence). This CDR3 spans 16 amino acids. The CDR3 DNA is TGTGCCAGCAGCTCGACAGGGGGCTCCCGCGACAATGAGCAGTTCTTC. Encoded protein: CASSSTGGSRDNEQFF.

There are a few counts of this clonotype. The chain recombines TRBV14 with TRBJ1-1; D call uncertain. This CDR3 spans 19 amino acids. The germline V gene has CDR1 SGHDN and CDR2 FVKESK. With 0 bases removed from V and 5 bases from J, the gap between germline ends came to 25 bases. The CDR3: CASSQESSEGLGLWTEAFF. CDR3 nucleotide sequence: TGTGCCAGCAGCCAAGAAAGTTCGGAGGGATTGGGCTTGTGGACTGAAGCTTTCTTT.

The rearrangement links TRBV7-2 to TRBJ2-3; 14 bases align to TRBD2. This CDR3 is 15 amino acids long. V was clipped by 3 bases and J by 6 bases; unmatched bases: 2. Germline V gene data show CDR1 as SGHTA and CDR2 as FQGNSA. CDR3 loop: CASSFGTSGSDTQYF. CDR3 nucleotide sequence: TGTGCCAGCAGCTTCGGGACTAGCGGGAGTGATACGCAGTATTTT.

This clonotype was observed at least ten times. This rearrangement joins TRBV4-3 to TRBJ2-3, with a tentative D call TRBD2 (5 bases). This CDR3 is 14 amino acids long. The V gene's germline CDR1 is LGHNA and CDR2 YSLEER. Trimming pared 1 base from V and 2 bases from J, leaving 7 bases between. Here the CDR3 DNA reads TGCGCCAGCAGCCAAGGAGGGTACACAGATACGCAGTATTTT. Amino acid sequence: CASSQGGYTDTQYF.

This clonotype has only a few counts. The CDR3 region has the DNA TGTGCCACCCAGAGGGACTTAAACAATGAGCAGTTCTTC. It yields the protein CATQRDLNNEQFF. This chain uses TRBV10-3 with TRBJ2-1, with a weak D call TRBD2 (6 bases). The CDR3 length is 13 residues. Germline CDR1 ENHRY, CDR2 SYGVKD. Trimming removed 10 bases at V and 5 bases at J, with 15 bases between.

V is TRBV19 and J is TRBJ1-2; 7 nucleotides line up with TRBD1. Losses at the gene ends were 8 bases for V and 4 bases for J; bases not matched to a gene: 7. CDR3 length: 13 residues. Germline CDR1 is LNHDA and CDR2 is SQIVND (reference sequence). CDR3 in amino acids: CASGLRGGYGYTF. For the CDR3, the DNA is TGTGCCAGTGGACTCAGGGGGGGCTATGGCTACACCTTC.

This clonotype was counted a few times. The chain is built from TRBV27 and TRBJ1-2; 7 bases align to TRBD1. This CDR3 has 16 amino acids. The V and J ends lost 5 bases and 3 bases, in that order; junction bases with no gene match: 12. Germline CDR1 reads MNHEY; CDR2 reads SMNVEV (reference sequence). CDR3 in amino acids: CASSPFEGQRDYGYTF. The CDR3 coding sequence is TGTGCCAGCAGTCCTTTCGAGGGACAGAGAGACTATGGCTACACCTTC.

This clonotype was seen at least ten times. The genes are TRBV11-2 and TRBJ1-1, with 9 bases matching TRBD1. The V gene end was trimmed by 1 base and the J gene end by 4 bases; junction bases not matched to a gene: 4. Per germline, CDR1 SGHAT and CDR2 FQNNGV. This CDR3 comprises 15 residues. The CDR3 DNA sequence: TGTGCCAGCAGCTTAGTAGTGGACAGGGGCACTGAAGCTTTCTTT. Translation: CASSLVVDRGTEAFF.

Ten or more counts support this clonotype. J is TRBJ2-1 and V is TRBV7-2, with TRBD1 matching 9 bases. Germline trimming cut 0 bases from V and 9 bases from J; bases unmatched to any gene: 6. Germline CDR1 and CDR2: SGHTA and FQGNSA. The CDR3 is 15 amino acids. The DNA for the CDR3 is TGTGCCAGCAGCTTAGCGGGACAGGGAATCAGTGAGCAGTTCTTC. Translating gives CASSLAGQGISEQFF.

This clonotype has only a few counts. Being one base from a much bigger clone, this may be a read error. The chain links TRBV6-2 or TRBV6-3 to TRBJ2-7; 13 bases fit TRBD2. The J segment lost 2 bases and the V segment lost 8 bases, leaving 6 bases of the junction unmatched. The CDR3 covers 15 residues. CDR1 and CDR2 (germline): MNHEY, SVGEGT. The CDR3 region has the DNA TGTGCCAGCGGACTACTAGCGGGAGGGGCCTACGAGCAGTACTTC. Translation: CASGLLAGGAYEQYF.

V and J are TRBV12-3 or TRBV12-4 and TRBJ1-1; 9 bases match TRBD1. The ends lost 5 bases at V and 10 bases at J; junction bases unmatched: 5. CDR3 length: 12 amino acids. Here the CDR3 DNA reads TGTGCCAGCAGTCCTACAGGGGGCTTAGCTTTCTTT. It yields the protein CASSPTGGLAFF.

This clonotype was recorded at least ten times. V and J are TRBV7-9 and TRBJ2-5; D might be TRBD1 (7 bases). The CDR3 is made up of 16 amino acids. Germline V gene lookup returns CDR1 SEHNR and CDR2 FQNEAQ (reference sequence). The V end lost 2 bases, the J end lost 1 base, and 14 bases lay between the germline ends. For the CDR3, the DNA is TGTGCCAGCAGCTTACAGGCGGAGGGGGCCCAAGAGACCCAGTACTTC. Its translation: CASSLQAEGAQETQYF.

CDR3: CASSHDRYQPQHF. The CDR3, as DNA: TGTGCCAGCAGCCATGACAGATATCAGCCCCAGCATTTT. The genes are TRBV3-1 and TRBJ1-5; a possible D gene is TRBD1 (5 bases). Germline-derived CDR1 and CDR2 are LGHDT and YNNKEL (reference sequence). The ends were cut back, 3 bases at V and 5 bases at J, with 8 bases in the middle. The CDR3 consists of 13 residues.

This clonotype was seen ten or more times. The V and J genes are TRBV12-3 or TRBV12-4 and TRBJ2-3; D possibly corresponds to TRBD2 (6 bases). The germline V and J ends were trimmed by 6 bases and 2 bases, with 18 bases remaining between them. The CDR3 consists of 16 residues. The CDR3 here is CASRREPGLSTDTQYF. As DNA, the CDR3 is TGTGCCAGCAGACGTGAACCGGGACTCTCCACAGATACGCAGTATTTT.

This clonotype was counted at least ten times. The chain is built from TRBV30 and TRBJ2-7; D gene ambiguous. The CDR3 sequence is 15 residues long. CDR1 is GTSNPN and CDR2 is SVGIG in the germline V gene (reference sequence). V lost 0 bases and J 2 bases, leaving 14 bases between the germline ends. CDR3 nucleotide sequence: TGTGCCTGGAGTGTAGGGTTAGCCTCAACCTACGAGCAGTACTTC. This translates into CAWSVGLASTYEQYF.

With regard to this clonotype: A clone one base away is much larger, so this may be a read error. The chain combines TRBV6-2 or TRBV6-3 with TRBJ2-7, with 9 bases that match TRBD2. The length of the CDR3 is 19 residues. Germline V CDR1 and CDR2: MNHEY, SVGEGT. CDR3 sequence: CTSSYPVWVAGAQTYEQYF. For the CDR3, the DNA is TGTACCAGCAGTTACCCTGTTTGGGTAGCGGGAGCCCAAACCTACGAGCAGTACTTC.

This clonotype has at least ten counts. CDR3 DNA: TGTGCCAGCAAGAAGAGGCTACTGCACAATGAGCAGTTCTTC. Its translation is CASKKRLLHNEQFF. The chain carries TRBV6-1 and TRBJ2-1; D is uncertain. There are 14 residues in the CDR3. V lost 7 bases and J lost 5, with 15 bases in between. CDR1 and CDR2 (germline): MNHNS, SASEGT.

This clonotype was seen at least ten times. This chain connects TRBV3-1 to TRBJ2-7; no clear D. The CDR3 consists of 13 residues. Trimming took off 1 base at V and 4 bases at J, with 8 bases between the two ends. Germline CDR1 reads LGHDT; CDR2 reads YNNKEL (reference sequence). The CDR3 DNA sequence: TGTGCCAGCAGCCAAGTCCAGGAGTACGAGCAGTACTTC. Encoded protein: CASSQVQEYEQYF.